This T cell receptor (beta chain) was sequenced in a study of blood T cell repertoires in COVID-19 (dated by TCRdb to 2018 to 2021). Study-level background: Samples covering the acute and convalescent phases of COVID-19 were provided by collaborators in the United States, Italy and Spain. The prospective study material was composed of cDNA or gDNA derived from T cells, B-cell-depleted T cells, or PBMCs. The dataset comprised deeply sampled blood TCRbeta repertoires from subjects exposed to, actively infected with, or recovered from COVID-19. A de-identified subject ID, COVID-19 status, age in years and sex were almost always included in the sample metadata. Samples came from the ongoing ImmuneRACE study (first 160 participants) plus 1,254 subjects from 6 global collaborators. Where available, HLA class I and class II types were obtained from metadata supplied by the sample provider rather than from assay-based typing. The repertoires were released in a freely available public database intended as a resource for research on the immune response to SARS-CoV-2. The paper as a whole reports these results and caveats: How much clinical and demographic metadata was included differed by source and by participant, and the metadata was provided uncurated.

This clone turned up a few times. Its target antigen remains unknown. Per-base qualities were not stored, and no clone one base away is much larger. In the germline V gene, CDR1 corresponds to SNHLY and CDR2 to FYNNEI. The CDR3 covers 14 residues, taking in both the cysteine and the phenylalanine. Solely the CDR3 DNA is kept, with 42 bases framed from the first base. From V the trimming removes 8 bases and from J it removes 5 bases, while the gene matches leave 6 bases of the junction unaccounted for. TCRbeta CDR3 regions were amplified from genomic DNA using the immunoSEQ Assay, a bias-controlled multiplex PCR. The published analysis was carried out like this. Nucleated cell counts per sample were estimated from amplification of reference gene primers within the assay. Sequence reads were collapsed and filtered to measure the absolute abundance of every unique TCRbeta CDR3 rearrangement. For each sample, productive Simpson clonality was calculated as the square root of Simpson's diversity index over productive rearrangements. In its TCRdb copy, this immuneACCESS table keeps in-frame sequences only and misses some clones. Where compared with another copy, unresolved V genes explain less than half of these, and the others have no known cause. The V and J calls and clone size are taken from that table; D and trimming were inferred from the DNA. The sample includes around 230,000 clones, with less than 85% observed a single time. In total, the top ten clones hold about 2.5% of the sample.

Whole blood was collected in K2EDTA tubes by collaborating institutions according to the institutions' own protocols. For TCRbeta analysis, collaborator samples were shipped as frozen whole blood, as isolated PBMCs, or as DNA extracted from either sample type. The chain couples TRBV2 to TRBJ2-5; TRBD1 lines up with 12 middle nucleotides. The sequence came from a woman in her 70s with active or convalescent COVID-19. Sequenced sample: peripheral blood. CDR3 sequence: CASRGGTGGETQYF. The DNA sequence is as follows: TGTGCCAGCCGCGGAGGGACAGGGGGCGAGACCCAGTACTTC.